The sequence of this T cell receptor (beta chain) was determined in a study of blood T cell repertoires in COVID-19. As for the study in general: Spain, Italy and the United States supplied samples that represented acute and convalescent COVID-19. PBMCs, B-cell-depleted T cells, or T cells were the source of the cDNA or gDNA that made up the material.

In this sample, this clone turned up once. Losses at the gene ends were 5 bases for V and 2 bases for J; bases not matched to a gene: 5. CDR1 is SEHNR, CDR2 FQNEAQ, per germline (reference sequence). The CDR3 runs 15 residues. TCRdb's copy holds only in-frame clones and misses some; the assay was immunoSEQ multiplex PCR. The table lists a few hundred thousand clones, around nine tenths of them singletons. This sequence joins TRBV7-9 and TRBJ1-5; 8 positions match TRBD1. The sequencing sample was made of peripheral blood. This clonotype was sampled from a man aged 55 to 70 with acute or convalescent COVID-19. CDR3 in DNA: TGTGCCAGCAGCCGCGGACAGGGCGGCAATCAGCCCCAGCATTTT. Translated: CASSRGQGGNQPQHF. Combining the CDR3 with reference TRBV7-9 and TRBJ1-5 gives the whole variable domain DTGVSQNPRHKITKRGQNVTFRCDPISEHNRLYWYRQTLGQGPEFLTYFQNEAQLEKSRLLSDRFSAERPKGSFSTLEIQRTEQGDSAMYLCASSRGQGGNQPQHFGDGTRLSIL.